The 17 T cell receptor beta chains below were found in one sample sequenced in a study of naive and memory T cell subsets. Antigen specificity for these receptors is unknown. The beta constant-region primer was an equimolar mix of two oligonucleotides covering TRBC1 and TRBC2. Nested alpha and beta constant-region primers with the SP2 primer drove four PCR rounds on ligated cDNA. One entry per CDR3 protein, called by TCRdb with MiXCR from the UMI-ligation and nested PCR reads. The table has approximately 150,000 distinct CDR3 sequences, roughly a fifth seen once. Study conclusions and caveats: Especially in CD8 cells, naive repertoires contained a few larger clonotypes, possibly CD45RA-re-expressing memory cells.

The sample was naive CD8+ T cells from blood. The receptors here all came from a human donor in good health.

The gene calls are TRBV4-3 and TRBJ2-2; TRBD1 is a possible D gene (5 bases). This CDR3 has 14 residues. Trimming cost V 4 bases and J 6 bases, with 12 bases left between them. The V gene's germline CDR1 is LGHNA and CDR2 YSLEER. The CDR3, as DNA: TGCGCCAGCAGCCGTCGCGGCAGGGCCGGGGAGCTGTTTTTT. Translated: CASSRRGRAGELFF.

This clonotype was observed a handful of times. The chain has TRBV28 and TRBJ2-7; 8 positions match TRBD1. The CDR3 runs 15 residues. The V gene end was trimmed by 6 bases and the J gene end by 5 bases; junction bases not matched to a gene: 12. The germline V gene encodes CDR1 MDHEN and CDR2 SYDVKM. In DNA, the CDR3 is TGTGCCAGCAGCTCCGGACAGGGAAGTTCCCACGAGCAGTACTTC. Translated: CASSSGQGSSHEQYF.

The rearrangement uses TRBV14 and TRBJ2-7; 9 bases are a match to TRBD1. The trim removed 8 bases at V and 3 bases at J, leaving 8 bases unmatched. CDR1 SGHDN and CDR2 FVKESK come from the germline V gene. The CDR3 has 14 amino acids. The chain's CDR3 is CASGPGTGLYEQYF. CDR3 DNA sequence: TGTGCCAGCGGTCCCGGGACAGGGCTCTACGAGCAGTACTTC.

There are a few counts of this clonotype. The rearrangement links TRBV2 to TRBJ2-2; D is uncertain. Trimming took 10 bases from V and 6 from J, leaving 21 bases between them. The CDR3 has 15 amino acids. Per germline, CDR1 SNHLY and CDR2 FYNNEI. As DNA, the CDR3 is TGTGCCATATCCCCCCTGGGTCCTGACTCCGGGGAGCTGTTTTTT. Residues: CAISPLGPDSGELFF.

This clonotype was found many times. The chain combines TRBV7-3 with TRBJ1-2, with 8 bases that match TRBD1. The CDR3 extends over 14 amino acids. Germline lookup yields CDR1 SGHTA and CDR2 FQGTGA. V shed 4 bases and J 4 bases; nucleotides not matched to a gene: 5. CDR3 protein: CASSSTGGAYGYTF. The CDR3 DNA reads as TGTGCCAGCAGCTCAACAGGGGGAGCCTATGGCTACACCTTC.

The chain recombines TRBV3-1 with TRBJ1-1, with D possibly being TRBD1 (5 bases). Deletions cut 4 bases from V and 8 bases from J, with 14 bases between. This CDR3 has 13 amino acids. Germline loops: CDR1 LGHDT, CDR2 YNNKEL (reference sequence). CDR3 in amino acids: CASSPNVEGEAFF. The CDR3 DNA sequence: TGTGCCAGCAGCCCTAACGTAGAGGGGGAAGCTTTCTTT.

This clonotype has a handful of counts. The genes are TRBV7-8 and TRBJ2-2, with unresolved D. The CDR3 sequence is 15 residues long. Germline V gene lookup returns CDR1 SGHVS and CDR2 FQNEAQ. Trimming took off 0 bases at V and 5 bases at J, with 10 bases between the two ends. The CDR3 loop is CASSLAGLGTGELFF. The CDR3 DNA is TGTGCCAGCAGCTTAGCGGGCTTGGGGACCGGGGAGCTGTTTTTT.

The table lists this clonotype with a few counts. DNA for the CDR3: TGCAGTGCTAGAGATCGACAGGTGCCCTACAATGAGCAGTTCTTC. Translation: CSARDRQVPYNEQFF. The rearrangement joins TRBV20-1 to TRBJ2-1, with D perhaps matching TRBD1 (6 bases). This CDR3 comprises 15 residues. Between the trimmed V and J ends, which lost 0 bases and 2 bases, there was a span of 11 bases. Looked up from germline, CDR1 is DFQATT and CDR2 is SNEGSKA (reference sequence).

This chain connects TRBV6-5 to TRBJ2-1, with TRBD2 matching 10 bases. Germline assignment: CDR1 MNHEY and CDR2 SVGAGI. This CDR3 is built from 16 residues. The J segment lost 5 bases and the V segment lost 6 bases, leaving 10 bases of the junction unmatched. CDR3 residues: CASSPPGLAAHNEQFF. The CDR3 DNA sequence: TGTGCCAGCAGCCCACCAGGACTAGCGGCCCACAATGAGCAGTTCTTC.

The chain carries TRBV15 and TRBJ2-1, with D possibly TRBD2 on 5 matching bases. V gave up 3 bases and J gave up 0 bases, with 9 bases separating them. Germline V gene data show CDR1 as LNHNV and CDR2 as YYDKDF (reference sequence). This CDR3 is built from 15 residues. As DNA, the CDR3 is TGTGCCACCAGCAGTGGTGGGAGCTCCTACAATGAGCAGTTCTTC. Its translation is CATSSGGSSYNEQFF.

The chain couples TRBV20-1 to TRBJ1-2, with 8 bases fitting TRBD1. CDR3 length: 15 amino acids. Germline CDR1 DFQATT, CDR2 SNEGSKA (reference sequence). CDR3 in amino acids: CSVQGADRNHYGYTF. The DNA of the CDR3 is TGCAGCGTCCAGGGGGCGGACCGCAACCACTATGGCTACACCTTC.

This clonotype occurred a few times. The genes are TRBV27 and TRBJ2-2; 9 bases are shared with TRBD1. V shed 1 base, J shed 4 bases, and the junction held 4 bases outside the gene matches. The V gene's germline CDR1 is MNHEY and CDR2 SMNVEV (reference sequence). The length of the CDR3 is 16 residues. CDR3: CASSLLGQGFTGELFF. The CDR3 DNA reads TGTGCCAGCAGTTTATTGGGACAGGGATTCACCGGGGAGCTGTTTTTT.

This chain joins TRBV4-3 and TRBJ1-5; 8 positions match TRBD1. CDR3 length: 16 residues. V was clipped by 1 base and J by 2 bases; unmatched bases: 4. CDR1 and CDR2 (germline): LGHNA, YSLEER. Written as DNA, the CDR3 is TGCGCCAGCAGCCAAGGGGTGGGACAGGGCAATCAGCCCCAGCATTTT. This codes for CASSQGVGQGNQPQHF.

The CDR3 reads CSASLLARDYEQYF. For the CDR3, the DNA is TGCAGTGCTTCCCTACTAGCGAGGGACTACGAGCAGTACTTC. The V and J genes are TRBV20-1 and TRBJ2-7, with 7 bases matching TRBD2. Trimming removed 5 bases from V and 3 bases from J; junction bases left unmatched: 10. The CDR3 covers 14 residues. CDR1 is DFQATT, CDR2 SNEGSKA, per germline (reference sequence).

The V and J genes are TRBV7-9 and TRBJ1-2; D is unresolved. Per the germline V gene, CDR1 is SEHNR and CDR2 is FQNEAQ (reference sequence). Trimming shortened V by 2 bases and J by 8 bases, and 12 bases separated the two germline ends. The CDR3 has 13 residues. The CDR3 sequence: CASSLPRDVGYTF. DNA for the CDR3: TGTGCCAGCAGCTTACCCCGGGATGTGGGCTACACCTTC.

This clonotype appeared a few times. The chain carries TRBV5-1 and TRBJ1-5; a weak D match, TRBD1 (5 bases). Per germline, CDR1 SGHRS and CDR2 YFSETQ. V was cut by 4 bases and J by 0 bases, with 14 bases left in between. The length of the CDR3 is 16 residues. The CDR3 DNA reads as TGCGCCAGCAGCCCGAGGGGAGGGGATAGCAATCAGCCCCAGCATTTT. Its translation is CASSPRGGDSNQPQHF. The variable domain in full, completed from reference TRBV5-1 and TRBJ1-5, reads KAGVTQTPRYLIKTRGQQVTLSCSPISGHRSVSWYQQTPGQGLQFLFEYFSETQRNKGNFPGRFSGRQFSNSRSEMNVSTLELGDSALYLCASSPRGGDSNQPQHFGDGTRLSIL.

The sample holds a few counts of this clonotype. The J gene is TRBJ2-6, the V gene TRBV12-3 or TRBV12-4; 8 bases agree with TRBD1. The CDR3 sequence is 17 residues long. With 9 bases clipped from V and 2 bases from J, the junction kept 12 bases outside the gene matches. In nucleotides, the CDR3 is TGTGCCAGTCTGGACAGGGACTCTGGGGCTGGGGCCAACGTCCTGACTTTC. Translated, it gives CASLDRDSGAGANVLTF.